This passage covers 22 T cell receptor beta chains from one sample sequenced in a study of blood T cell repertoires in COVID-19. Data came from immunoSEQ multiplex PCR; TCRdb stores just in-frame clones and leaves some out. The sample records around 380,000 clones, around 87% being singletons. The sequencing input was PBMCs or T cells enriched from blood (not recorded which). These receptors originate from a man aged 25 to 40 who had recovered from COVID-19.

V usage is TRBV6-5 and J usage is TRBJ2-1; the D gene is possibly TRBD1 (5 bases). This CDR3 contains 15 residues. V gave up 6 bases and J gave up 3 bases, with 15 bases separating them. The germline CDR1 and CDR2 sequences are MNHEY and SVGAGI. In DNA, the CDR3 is TGTGCCAGCAGGATGCAGGGTGATTACTACAATGAGCAGTTCTTC. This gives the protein CASRMQGDYYNEQFF.

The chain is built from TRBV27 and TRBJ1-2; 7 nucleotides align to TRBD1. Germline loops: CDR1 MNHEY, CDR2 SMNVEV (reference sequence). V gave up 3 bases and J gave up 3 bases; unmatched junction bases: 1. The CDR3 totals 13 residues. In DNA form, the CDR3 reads TGTGCCAGCAGTTTCGACAGGGACTATGGCTACACCTTC. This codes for CASSFDRDYGYTF.

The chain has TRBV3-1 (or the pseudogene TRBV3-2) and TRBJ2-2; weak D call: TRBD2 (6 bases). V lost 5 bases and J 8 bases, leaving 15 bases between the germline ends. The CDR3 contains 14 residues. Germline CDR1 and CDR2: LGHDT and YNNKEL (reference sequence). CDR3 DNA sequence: TGTGCCAGCAGCTCAAGTTCAGGGACTGGGGAGCTGTTTTTT. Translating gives CASSSSSGTGELFF.

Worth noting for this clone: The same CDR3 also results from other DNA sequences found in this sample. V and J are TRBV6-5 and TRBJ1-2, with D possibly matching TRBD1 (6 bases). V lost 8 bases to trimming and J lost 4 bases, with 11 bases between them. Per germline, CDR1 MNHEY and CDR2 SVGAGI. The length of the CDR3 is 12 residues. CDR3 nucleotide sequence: TGTGCCAGCGGGGGCAGGGGCTATGGCTACACCTTC. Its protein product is CASGGRGYGYTF.

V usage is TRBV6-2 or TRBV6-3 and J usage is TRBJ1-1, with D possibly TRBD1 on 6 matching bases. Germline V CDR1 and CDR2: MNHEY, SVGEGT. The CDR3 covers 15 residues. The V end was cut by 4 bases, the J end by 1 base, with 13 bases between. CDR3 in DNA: TGTGCCAGCAGTTTCGGACAGAATTCGAACACTGAAGCTTTCTTT. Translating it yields CASSFGQNSNTEAFF.

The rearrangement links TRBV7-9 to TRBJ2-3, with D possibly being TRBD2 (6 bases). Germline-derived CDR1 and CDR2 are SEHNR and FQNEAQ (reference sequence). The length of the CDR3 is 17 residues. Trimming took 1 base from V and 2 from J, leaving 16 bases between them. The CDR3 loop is CASSLDRLGRITDTQYF. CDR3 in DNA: TGTGCCAGCAGCTTAGACCGACTTGGGAGGATCACAGATACGCAGTATTTT.

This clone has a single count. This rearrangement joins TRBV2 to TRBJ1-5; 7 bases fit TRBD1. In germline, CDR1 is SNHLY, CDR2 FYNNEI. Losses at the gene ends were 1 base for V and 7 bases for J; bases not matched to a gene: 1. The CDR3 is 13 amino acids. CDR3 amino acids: CASSEEGAQPQHF. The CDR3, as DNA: TGTGCCAGCAGTGAAGAGGGGGCCCAGCCCCAGCATTTT. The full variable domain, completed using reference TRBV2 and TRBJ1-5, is EPEVTQTPSHQVTQMGQEVILRCVPISNHLYFYWYRQILGQKVEFLVSFYNNEISEKSEIFDDQFSVERPDGSNFTLKIRSTKLEDSAMYFCASSEEGAQPQHFGDGTRLSIL.

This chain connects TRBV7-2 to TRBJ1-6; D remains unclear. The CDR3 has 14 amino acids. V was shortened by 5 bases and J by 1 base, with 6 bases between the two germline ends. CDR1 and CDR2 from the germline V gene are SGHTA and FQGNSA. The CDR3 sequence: CASSEGSYNSPLHF. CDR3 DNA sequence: TGTGCCAGCAGCGAGGGATCCTATAATTCACCCCTCCACTTT.

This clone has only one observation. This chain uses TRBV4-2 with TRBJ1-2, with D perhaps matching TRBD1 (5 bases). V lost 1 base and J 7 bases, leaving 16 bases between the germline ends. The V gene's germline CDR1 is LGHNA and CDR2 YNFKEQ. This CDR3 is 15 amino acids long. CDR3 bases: TGTGCCAGCAGCCAAGGATCAGCGGGGACGGGTGGCTACACCTTC. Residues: CASSQGSAGTGGYTF.

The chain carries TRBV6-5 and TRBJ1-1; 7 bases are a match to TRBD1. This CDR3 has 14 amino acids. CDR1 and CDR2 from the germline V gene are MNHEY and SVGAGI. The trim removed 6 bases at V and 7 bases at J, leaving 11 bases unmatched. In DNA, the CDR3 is TGTGCCAGCAGGTCCCCAGGGGGTGGAATTGAAGCTTTCTTT. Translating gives CASRSPGGGIEAFF.

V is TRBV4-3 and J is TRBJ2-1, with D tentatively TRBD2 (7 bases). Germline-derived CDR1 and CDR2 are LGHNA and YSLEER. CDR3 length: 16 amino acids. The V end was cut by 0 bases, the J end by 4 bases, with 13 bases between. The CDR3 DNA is TGCGCCAGCAGCCAAGATAGGGGGGGGTATTACAATGAGCAGTTCTTC. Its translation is CASSQDRGGYYNEQFF.

CDR3: CASSLLSGGPYEQYF. The CDR3 nucleotides are TGTGCCAGCAGCTTACTTAGCGGGGGGCCCTACGAGCAGTACTTC. This sequence joins TRBV7-9 and TRBJ2-7; TRBD2 aligns across 10 bases. CDR3 length: 15 amino acids. CDR1 SEHNR and CDR2 FQNEAQ come from the germline V gene (reference sequence). With 2 bases clipped from V and 2 bases from J, the junction kept 3 bases outside the gene matches.

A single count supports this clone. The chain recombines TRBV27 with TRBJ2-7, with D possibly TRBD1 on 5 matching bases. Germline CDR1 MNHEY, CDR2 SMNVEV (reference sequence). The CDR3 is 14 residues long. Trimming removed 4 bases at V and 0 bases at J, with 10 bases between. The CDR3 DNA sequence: TGTGCCAGCAGTTCTTTTGACAGCTCCTACGAGCAGTACTTC. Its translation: CASSSFDSSYEQYF.

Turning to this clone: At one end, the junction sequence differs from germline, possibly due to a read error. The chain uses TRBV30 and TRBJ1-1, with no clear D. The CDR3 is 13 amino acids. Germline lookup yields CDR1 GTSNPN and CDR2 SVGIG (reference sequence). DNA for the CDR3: TGTGCCTGGAGTGTACAGTCGGCCACGACGCCGATCTTT. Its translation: CAWSVQSATTPIF.

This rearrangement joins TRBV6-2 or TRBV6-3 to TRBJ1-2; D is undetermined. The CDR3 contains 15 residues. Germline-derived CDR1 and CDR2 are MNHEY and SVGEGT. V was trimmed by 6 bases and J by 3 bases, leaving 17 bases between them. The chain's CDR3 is CASSFRRLKDYGYTF. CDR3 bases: TGTGCCAGCAGCTTCAGGAGGCTTAAGGACTATGGCTACACCTTC.

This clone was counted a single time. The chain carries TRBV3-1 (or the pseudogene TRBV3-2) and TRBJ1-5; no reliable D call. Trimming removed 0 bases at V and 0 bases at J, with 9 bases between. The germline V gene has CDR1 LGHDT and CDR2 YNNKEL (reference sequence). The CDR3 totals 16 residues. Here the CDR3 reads CASSQETEDSNQPQHF. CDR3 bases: TGTGCCAGCAGCCAAGAGACGGAGGATAGCAATCAGCCCCAGCATTTT.

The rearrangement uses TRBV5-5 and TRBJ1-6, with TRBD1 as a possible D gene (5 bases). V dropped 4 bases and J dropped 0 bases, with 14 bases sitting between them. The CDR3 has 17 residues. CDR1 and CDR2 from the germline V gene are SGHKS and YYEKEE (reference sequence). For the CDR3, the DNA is TGTGCCAGCAGCCCCCCGACAGTCAGCTCCTATAATTCACCCCTCCACTTT. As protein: CASSPPTVSSYNSPLHF. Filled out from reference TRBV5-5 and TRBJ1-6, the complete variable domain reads DAGVTQSPTHLIKTRGQQVTLRCSPISGHKSVSWYQQVLGQGPQFIFQYYEKEERGRGNFPDRFSARQFPNYSSELNVNALLLGDSALYLCASSPPTVSSYNSPLHFGNGTRLTVT.

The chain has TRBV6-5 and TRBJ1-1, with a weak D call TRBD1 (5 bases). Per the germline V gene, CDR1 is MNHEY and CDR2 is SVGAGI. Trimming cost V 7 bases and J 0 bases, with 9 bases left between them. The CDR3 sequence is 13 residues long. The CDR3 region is CASNAQVNTEAFF. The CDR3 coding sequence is TGTGCCAGCAACGCACAGGTGAACACTGAAGCTTTCTTT.

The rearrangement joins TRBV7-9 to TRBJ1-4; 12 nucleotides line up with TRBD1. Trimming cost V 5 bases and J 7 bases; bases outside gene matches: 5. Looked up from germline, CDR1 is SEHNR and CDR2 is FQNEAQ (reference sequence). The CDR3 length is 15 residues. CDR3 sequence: CASSLPGQGAEKLFF. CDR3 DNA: TGTGCCAGCAGCCTCCCGGGACAGGGGGCTGAAAAACTGTTTTTT.

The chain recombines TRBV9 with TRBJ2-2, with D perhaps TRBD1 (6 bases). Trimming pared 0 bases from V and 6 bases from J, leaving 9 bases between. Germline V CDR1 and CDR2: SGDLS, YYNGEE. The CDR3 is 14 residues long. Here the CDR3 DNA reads TGTGCCAGCAGCGTAGCGTGGGGGCCCGGGGAGCTGTTTTTT. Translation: CASSVAWGPGELFF.

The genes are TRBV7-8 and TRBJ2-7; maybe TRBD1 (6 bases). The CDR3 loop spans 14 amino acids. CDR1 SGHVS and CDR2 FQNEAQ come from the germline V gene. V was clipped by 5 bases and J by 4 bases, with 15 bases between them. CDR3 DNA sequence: TGTGCCAGCAGCCTTCACAGGGAGCAATACGAGCAGTACTTC. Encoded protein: CASSLHREQYEQYF.

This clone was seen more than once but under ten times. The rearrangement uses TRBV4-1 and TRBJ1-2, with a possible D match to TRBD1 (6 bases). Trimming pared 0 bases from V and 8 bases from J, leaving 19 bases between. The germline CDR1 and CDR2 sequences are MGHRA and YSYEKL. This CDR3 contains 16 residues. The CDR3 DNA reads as TGCGCCAGCAGCCAAGAGGACAGTGGATTTCTTTCGGGCTACACCTTC. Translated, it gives CASSQEDSGFLSGYTF.